Below, 13 T cell receptor beta chains from the same sample are listed, as sequenced in a study of CD8 T cells in ankylosing spondylitis. Whole-study findings and limits: Seemingly characteristic of ankylosing spondylitis blood was a TCR beta motif consisting of 7 or 8 highly homologous variants.

TCRdb itself ran the 5' RACE reads through MiXCR, one entry per CDR3 protein. This table holds 200,000 to 250,000 distinct CDR3 sequences, around 6.6% found once. Their specific antigens are unknown. The sample taken for sequencing was blood, either unsorted or a sorted T cell fraction (not recorded which). These receptors were obtained from a male donor with ankylosing spondylitis.

This clonotype was detected many times. This sequence joins TRBV20-1 and TRBJ2-3; D perhaps matches TRBD1 (5 bases). CDR3 length equals 12 residues. Trimming shortened V by 5 bases and J by 2 bases, and 8 bases separated the two germline ends. Germline values: CDR1 DFQATT, CDR2 SNEGSKA (reference sequence). CDR3 DNA sequence: TGCAGTGCTCCGACAGTCACAGATACGCAGTATTTT. Protein sequence: CSAPTVTDTQYF.

The chain combines TRBV4-1 with TRBJ1-1; no definite D call. The CDR3 runs to 16 residues. The germline V gene encodes CDR1 MGHRA and CDR2 YSYEKL. V lost 0 bases and J 3 bases, leaving 14 bases between the germline ends. This CDR3 reads CASSQDKTSMYTEAFF. The CDR3 DNA follows: TGCGCCAGCAGCCAAGATAAGACTTCGATGTACACTGAAGCTTTCTTT.

Regarding this clonotype: A much larger clone lies a single base off, so this may be a read error. The chain employs TRBV29-1 and TRBJ2-5, with TRBD1 matching 7 bases. Germline values: CDR1 SQVTM, CDR2 ANQGSEA. Losses at the gene ends were 3 bases for V and 1 base for J; bases not matched to a gene: 8. The CDR3 runs to 15 residues. CDR3 DNA sequence: TGCAGCGTTGACATAGACAGGGCCTTCCAAGAGACCCAGTACTTC. Translating gives CSVDIDRAFQETQYF.

This clonotype was seen many times. The chain uses TRBV9 and TRBJ2-1; TRBD1 aligns across 11 bases. The germline CDR1 and CDR2 sequences are SGDLS and YYNGEE. The CDR3 covers 16 residues. V lost 5 bases, J lost 3 bases, and 7 bases stayed unmatched. This CDR3 is CASRDGQGAVYNEQFF. The CDR3 DNA sequence: TGTGCCAGCAGAGACGGACAGGGGGCAGTCTACAATGAGCAGTTCTTC.

There are a few counts of this clonotype. This chain uses TRBV5-1 with TRBJ1-1, with 7 bases aligning to TRBD1. The length of the CDR3 is 13 residues. The ends lost 4 bases at V and 4 bases at J; junction bases unmatched: 4. Germline V gene lookup returns CDR1 SGHRS and CDR2 YFSETQ. The CDR3 sequence: CASSDRAGTEAFF. Written as DNA, the CDR3 is TGCGCCAGCAGCGACAGGGCAGGCACTGAAGCTTTCTTT.

The CDR3 is CASSLALQGPYQPQHF. In DNA, the CDR3 is TGTGCCAGCAGCTTAGCTCTCCAGGGGCCATATCAGCCCCAGCATTTT. The genes are TRBV7-9 and TRBJ1-5; maybe TRBD1 (6 bases). V lost 0 bases and J lost 5, with 14 bases in between. The CDR3 covers 16 residues. Germline lookup yields CDR1 SEHNR and CDR2 FQNEAQ (reference sequence). Based on the CDR3 plus reference TRBV7-9 and TRBJ1-5, the full variable domain is DTGVSQNPRHKITKRGQNVTFRCDPISEHNRLYWYRQTLGQGPEFLTYFQNEAQLEKSRLLSDRFSAERPKGSFSTLEIQRTEQGDSAMYLCASSLALQGPYQPQHFGDGTRLSIL.

This clonotype was detected ten times or more. V gene TRBV12-3 or TRBV12-4 combines with J gene TRBJ1-1; D gene uncertain. There are 12 residues in the CDR3. V gave up 5 bases and J gave up 6 bases, with 10 bases separating them. CDR3 in DNA: TGTGCCAGCAGTCCCGGGATGTCTGAAGCTTTCTTT. It specifies CASSPGMSEAFF.

This clonotype occurred many times. The genes are TRBV7-9 and TRBJ2-7; TRBD2 agrees at 7 bases. V shed 5 bases and J 4 bases; nucleotides not matched to a gene: 5. Germline assignment: CDR1 SEHNR and CDR2 FQNEAQ (reference sequence). The CDR3 totals 13 residues. The CDR3 coding sequence is TGTGCCAGCAGCCCCATGGGAGGGTACGAGCAGTACTTC. Its protein product is CASSPMGGYEQYF.

V usage is TRBV6-5 and J usage is TRBJ2-5, with 10 bases lining up with TRBD1. V lost 2 bases to trimming and J lost 4 bases; unmatched junction nucleotides: 7. The CDR3 has 16 amino acids. Germline V CDR1 and CDR2: MNHEY, SVGAGI. CDR3 residues: CASSYGTGVVGETQYF. In DNA form, the CDR3 reads TGTGCCAGCAGTTACGGGACAGGGGTAGTTGGAGAGACCCAGTACTTC.

The chain combines TRBV4-3 with TRBJ2-7; no clear D gene. Trimming left V 0 bases short and J 3 bases short, with 9 bases between. Germline V CDR1 and CDR2: LGHNA, YSLEER. The CDR3 extends over 14 amino acids. CDR3 sequence reads: CASSQDLGFYEQYF. Here the CDR3 DNA reads TGCGCCAGCAGCCAAGATTTGGGATTCTACGAGCAGTACTTC.

V is TRBV6-2 or TRBV6-3 and J is TRBJ2-5, with TRBD1 matching 7 bases. The CDR3 runs to 16 residues. With V trimmed by 8 bases and J by 4 bases, 16 bases remained unmatched. Germline CDR1 reads MNHEY; CDR2 reads SVGEGT. CDR3 DNA: TGTGCCAGCGATGAACCTCACCGGACAGGTTCAGAGACCCAGTACTTC. Encoded protein: CASDEPHRTGSETQYF.

With respect to this clonotype: One end of the junction does not line up with germline, which may come from a read error. The chain employs TRBV6-2 or TRBV6-3 and TRBJ2-1; no firm D call. Per the germline V gene, CDR1 is MNHEY and CDR2 is SVGEGT. There are 13 residues in the CDR3. CDR3 nucleotide sequence: TGTACCAGCAGTTACCACCTATACAATGAGCAGTTCTTC. As protein: CTSSYHLYNEQFF.

V usage is TRBV6-2 or TRBV6-3 and J usage is TRBJ1-5; a weak D match, TRBD1 (5 bases). The V and J ends lost 2 bases and 3 bases respectively, with 14 bases between them. CDR3 length: 16 residues. Germline CDR1 MNHEY, CDR2 SVGEGT. This CDR3 is CASSYLAGPINQPQHF. The CDR3 DNA follows: TGTGCCAGCAGTTACCTGGCAGGGCCTATCAATCAGCCCCAGCATTTT.